A selection of T cell receptor beta chains follows, all from one sample in a study of shared clonotypes between healthy human individuals. Some clones are missing from TCRdb's copy, which holds only in-frame ones; the method was immunoSEQ multiplex PCR. The data contain 2.5 million or so clones, more than 90% of them seen just once; the ten biggest clones take up 0.14%. Sequences were obtained from naive CD4+ T cells sorted from blood. The receptors stem from a man aged 18 to 30 in good health. Both conserved end residues are part of each CDR3. D genes are given only for firm matches. Clone size, where shown, is once, few, many, or a class for clones that have expanded.

V,D,size,length,J,DNA,CDR3
TRBV21-1,.,.,14,TRBJ2-2,TGTGCCAGCACTATAGCAGCGAACACCGGGGAGCTGTTTTTT,CASTIAANTGELFF
TRBV5-4,.,.,13,TRBJ2-5,TGTGCCAGCAGCACCGGACTAAGCGAGACCCAGTACTTC,CASSTGLSETQYF
TRBV18,TRBD2,.,12,TRBJ2-1,TGTGCCAGCTCACCGGGACTAGCGTCCGGGTTCTTC,CASSPGLASGFF
TRBV30,.,.,15,TRBJ2-3,TGTGCCTGGAGCCTTGGGGCAGCTAGCACAGATACGCAGTATTTT,CAWSLGAASTDTQYF
TRBV6-5,TRBD1,.,14,TRBJ2-5,TGTGCCAGCAGCCGGGACAGTTTAAAGGGGACCCAGTACTTC,CASSRDSLKGTQYF
TRBV19,.,once,12,TRBJ1-6,TGTGCCAGCCGAACGATTGTAGGCCCCCTCCACTTT,CASRTIVGPLHF
TRBV6-6,.,once,11,TRBJ2-7,TGTGCCAGCAGTTACGTAGACGAGCAGTACTTC,CASSYVDEQYF
TRBV5-1,.,.,16,TRBJ2-7,TGCGCCAGCAGCTTGGCGACAGTTGATAACAGCTACGAGCAGTACTTC,CASSLATVDNSYEQYF
TRBV30,.,.,14,TRBJ2-7,TGTGCCTGGATGACGAGGCAGGGAGCCTACGAGCAGTACTTC,CAWMTRQGAYEQYF
TRBV30,TRBD1,.,15,TRBJ1-1,TGTGCCTGGAGTGCCCCGGGGACAGCAAGCACTGAAGCTTTCTTT,CAWSAPGTASTEAFF
TRBV30,.,.,15,TRBJ2-3,TGTGCCAGCCGGGTAGGGGGAGGGTCTCCAGATACGCAGTATTTT,CASRVGGGSPDTQYF
TRBV5-1,TRBD1,.,13,TRBJ2-7,TGCGCCAGCACCGGGACAGGGGGTTGGGAGCAGTACTTC,CASTGTGGWEQYF
TRBV7-8,TRBD1,.,17,TRBJ1-3,TGTGCCAGCACCTGGATCGGACAGGGGAACTCTGGAAACACCATATATTTT,CASTWIGQGNSGNTIYF
TRBV10-3,TRBD2,.,15,TRBJ2-5,TGTGCCATCAGTGACCCGGGGGAGGGCCAAGAGACCCAGTACTTC,CAISDPGEGQETQYF
TRBV30,.,.,13,TRBJ1-1,TGTGCCTCACAAGGCGGGGCGGACACTAAAGCTTTCTTT,CASQGGADTKAFF
TRBV5-1,TRBD1,.,14,TRBJ2-7,TGCGCCAGCACGCGAGGGGGACAGGCTTACGAGCAGTACTTC,CASTRGGQAYEQYF
TRBV2,.,.,13,TRBJ1-2,TGTGCCAGCAGTGCACAGGGAGCCTATGGCTACACCTTC,CASSAQGAYGYTF
TRBV7-2,.,.,14,TRBJ1-4,TGTGCCAGCAGCTCAGTTAAAACTAATGAAAAACTGTTTTTT,CASSSVKTNEKLFF
TRBV30,.,.,17,TRBJ1-5,TGTGCCTGGAGTACCCGGCGGGTCCCTAGGGGCAATCAGCCCCAGCATTTT,CAWSTRRVPRGNQPQHF
TRBV5-4,TRBD2,.,18,TRBJ2-3,TGTGCCAGCAGCCCCACCACCAGACTAGCGTCTCGCACAGATACGCAGTATTTT,CASSPTTRLASRTDTQYF
TRBV19,TRBD2,.,16,TRBJ2-3,TGTGCCAGTAGTCCCTGGACTAGCGGGGACACAGATACGCAGTATTTT,CASSPWTSGDTDTQYF
TRBV6-1,TRBD1,.,14,TRBJ2-1,TGTGCCAGCACCCCAGGGGGCGCGCCAAATGAGCAGTTCTTC,CASTPGGAPNEQFF
TRBV5-1,.,.,14,TRBJ2-7,TGCGCCAGCAGCCCCGGGACATATACCTACGAGCAGTACTTC,CASSPGTYTYEQYF
TRBV2,.,.,13,TRBJ2-7,TGTGCCAGCAGTCCACAGGGCTCCCACGAGCAGTACTTC,CASSPQGSHEQYF
TRBV9,TRBD1,.,16,TRBJ1-4,TGTGCCAGCAGCGTACTCGGGGACAGCGATAATGAAAAACTGTTTTTT,CASSVLGDSDNEKLFF
TRBV9,.,.,16,TRBJ2-6,TGTGCCAGCAGCGTAGCGGAGGGGGCTGGGGCCAACGTCCTGACTTTC,CASSVAEGAGANVLTF
TRBV11-2,TRBD2,.,15,TRBJ2-3,TGTGCCAGCAGCCCAAGCGGGAGTTCTACAGATACGCAGTATTTT,CASSPSGSSTDTQYF
TRBV7-2,TRBD1,.,15,TRBJ1-2,TGTGCCAGCAGCTACCGGACAGGGGGCGCCTATGGCTACACCTTC,CASSYRTGGAYGYTF
TRBV11-2,TRBD2,.,16,TRBJ2-1,TGTGCCAGCAGCTTGGGACGGACTAGCGTTCGCAATGAGCAGTTCTTC,CASSLGRTSVRNEQFF
TRBV28,.,.,14,TRBJ1-2,TGTGCCAGCAGCCCCGGGGGCGGGACATTTGACTACACCTTC,CASSPGGGTFDYTF
TRBV6-6,.,.,16,TRBJ1-3,TGTGCCAGCAGACGCGCCCTTGGGGGCGAAGGAAACACCATATATTTT,CASRRALGGEGNTIYF
TRBV10-1,.,.,13,TRBJ1-1,TGCGCCAGCAGTGACAGTCCTGGCACTGAAGCTTTCTTT,CASSDSPGTEAFF
TRBV11-3,.,once,13,TRBJ2-1,TGTGCCAGCAGCTTAGAGGGGACTTATGAGCAGTTCTTC,CASSLEGTYEQFF
TRBV30,TRBD1,.,15,TRBJ1-1,TGTGCCTGGATTCCCTTGGGACAGGGAGGCACTGAAGCTTTCTTT,CAWIPLGQGGTEAFF
TRBV25-1,.,.,14,TRBJ2-7,TGTGCCAGCAGTGAGGCGGGCGCTACCTACGAGCAGTACTTC,CASSEAGATYEQYF
TRBV7-9,.,.,17,TRBJ1-6,TGTGCCAGCAGCTTAGATTCCCCCCAGGGATTTAATTCACCCCTCCACTTT,CASSLDSPQGFNSPLHF
TRBV6-1,.,.,13,TRBJ1-1,TGTGCCAGCAATATCAGGGAGAACACTGAAGCTTTCTTT,CASNIRENTEAFF
TRBV11-2,.,.,15,TRBJ1-3,TGTGCCAGCAGCTCCGACTGGCCCTCTGGAAACACCATATATTTT,CASSSDWPSGNTIYF
TRBV19,TRBD2,.,14,TRBJ2-7,TGTGCCAGTAGTCCACCGGGGGGAGGTTACGAGCAGTACTTC,CASSPPGGGYEQYF
TRBV5-1,.,.,15,TRBJ2-3,TGCGCCAGCAGCCGACCCCAGGGAAGCACAGATACGCAGTATTTT,CASSRPQGSTDTQYF
TRBV11-1,.,.,17,TRBJ2-5,TGTGCCAGCAGCTTATGGGGTGCGGGACACGAACAAGAGACCCAGTACTTC,CASSLWGAGHEQETQYF
TRBV27,.,.,13,TRBJ2-3,TGTGCCAGCAGTATCCCCCCGCTGCTTACGCAGTATTTT,CASSIPPLLTQYF
TRBV5-4,.,.,11,TRBJ2-5,TGTGCCAGCAGCCGGATTTGGGCCCAGTACTTC,CASSRIWAQYF
TRBV25-1,.,.,15,TRBJ2-3,TGTGCCAGCAGTGAACCGGGATATCGCACAGATACGCAGTATTTT,CASSEPGYRTDTQYF
TRBV5-6,.,.,14,TRBJ2-5,TGTGCCAGCAGCTTGGTGTCTACCGAAGAGACCCAGTACTTC,CASSLVSTEETQYF
TRBV18,TRBD2,.,19,TRBJ2-6,TGTGCCAGCTCTTTACAGCGGGGTCTGAACCTCCCTGGGGCCAACGTCCTGACTTTC,CASSLQRGLNLPGANVLTF
TRBV14,.,.,15,TRBJ2-7,TGTGCCAGCAGCCAAGTGTTAGGGTGGACCTACGAGCAGTACTTC,CASSQVLGWTYEQYF
TRBV7-6,.,.,15,TRBJ1-1,TGTGCCAGCAGCTCATTGATGGGGGGAAACACTGAAGCTTTCTTT,CASSSLMGGNTEAFF
TRBV5-1,.,.,16,TRBJ2-3,TGCGCCAGCAGTATTCAAGGCGGGACCGCCACAGATACGCAGTATTTT,CASSIQGGTATDTQYF
TRBV5-1,TRBD1,.,15,TRBJ1-1,TGCGCCAGCAGCTCTGGGACAGGTGTGAACACTGAAGCTTTCTTT,CASSSGTGVNTEAFF
TRBV5-8,.,.,15,TRBJ2-1,TGTGCCAGCAGCTTTCAAAGGAACGCCTACAATGAGCAGTTCTTC,CASSFQRNAYNEQFF
TRBV10-2,TRBD1,.,19,TRBJ1-6,TGCGCCAGCAGAGTTTCCGGGACAGGGGGGAGGTCCTATAATTCACCCCTCCACTTT,CASRVSGTGGRSYNSPLHF
TRBV10-3,.,.,16,TRBJ2-2,TGTGCCATCAGGCTCAACCAGGGATCGGGCACCGGGGAGCTGTTTTTT,CAIRLNQGSGTGELFF
TRBV16,.,once,15,TRBJ1-5,TGTGCCAGCAGCCAGCAGGGACATAGCAATCAGCCCCAGCATTTT,CASSQQGHSNQPQHF
TRBV5-6,.,.,14,TRBJ1-6,TGTGCCAGCAGCCTAGGACGGGGGAATTCACCCCTCCACTTT,CASSLGRGNSPLHF